The sequence of this T cell receptor beta chain was determined in a study of regulatory T cells in long-lasting Graves disease. Study-level findings and limits: Sampling was limited to peripheral blood rather than thyroid tissue. The study found TRBV28, TRBJ1-2 and TRBJ2-5 favored in persistent disease. The TCR repertoire of persistent Graves' patients was less diverse than that of newly diagnosed ones.

Germline CDR1 SQVTM, CDR2 ANQGSEA. CDR3 size: 14 residues. With 5 bases removed from V and 4 bases from J, the gap between germline ends came to 15 bases. Time point noted: newly diagnosed GD, antithyroid drugs for less than 3 months. The TCR library was made from RNA extracted from PBMCs. Construction of TCR beta libraries relied on iRepertoire HTBI primers and on Arm-PCR targeting CDR3 regions. TCRdb independently ran MiXCR on the multiplex PCR reads; one entry per CDR3 protein. The sample has about 320,000 distinct CDR3 sequences; about a sixth are singletons. With regard to this clonotype: Its antigen is currently unknown.

The sequence was obtained from a female donor with Graves disease. The V gene is TRBV29-1, the J gene TRBJ2-1; TRBD1 is a possible D gene (5 bases). The specimen was peripheral blood mononuclear cells (PBMCs), collected at new diagnosis, from a patient treated with antithyroid drugs. For the CDR3, the DNA is TGCAGCGTTAGAATCTTGACAGCTTACAATGAGCAGTTCTTC. It translates to CSVRILTAYNEQFF.